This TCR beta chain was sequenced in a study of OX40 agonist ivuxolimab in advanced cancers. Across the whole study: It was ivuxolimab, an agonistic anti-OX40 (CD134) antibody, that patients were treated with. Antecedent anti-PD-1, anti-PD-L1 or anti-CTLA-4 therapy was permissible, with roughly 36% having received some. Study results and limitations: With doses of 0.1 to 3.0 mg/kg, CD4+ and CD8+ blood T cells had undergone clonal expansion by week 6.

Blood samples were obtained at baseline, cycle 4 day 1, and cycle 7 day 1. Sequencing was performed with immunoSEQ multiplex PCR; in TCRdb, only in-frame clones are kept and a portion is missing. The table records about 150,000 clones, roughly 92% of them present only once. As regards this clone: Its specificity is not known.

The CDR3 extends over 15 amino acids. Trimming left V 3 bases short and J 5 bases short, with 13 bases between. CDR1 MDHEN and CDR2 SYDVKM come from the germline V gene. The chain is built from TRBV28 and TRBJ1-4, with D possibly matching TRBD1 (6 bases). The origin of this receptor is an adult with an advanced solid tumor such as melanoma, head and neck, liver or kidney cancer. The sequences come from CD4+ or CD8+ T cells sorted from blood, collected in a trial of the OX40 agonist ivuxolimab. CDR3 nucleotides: TGTGCCAGCAGTTTTTGGTTACAGGGAAATGAAAAACTGTTTTTT. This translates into CASSFWLQGNEKLFF.